Shown below are 28 T cell receptor beta chains from a single sample sequenced in a study of OX40 agonist ivuxolimab in advanced cancers. The assay was immunoSEQ multiplex PCR, and TCRdb's table has in-frame clones only and misses some. This repertoire shows more than 55,000 clones, around 85% found once; its top ten account for about 5%. The input for sequencing was CD4+ or CD8+ T cells sorted from blood, taken in a trial of the OX40 agonist ivuxolimab. The receptors were gathered from an adult with an advanced solid tumor such as melanoma, head and neck, liver or kidney cancer.

V is TRBV5-1 and J is TRBJ2-2; D may be TRBD1 (6 bases). Germline CDR1 SGHRS, CDR2 YFSETQ. The CDR3 has 15 residues. V gave up 4 bases and J gave up 4 bases, with 14 bases separating them. CDR3 coding DNA: TGCGCCAGCAGCCTACAGGGATGGCCCACCGGGGAGCTGTTTTTT. Translating it yields CASSLQGWPTGELFF. The full variable domain, its missing parts supplied by reference TRBV5-1 and TRBJ2-2, is KAGVTQTPRYLIKTRGQQVTLSCSPISGHRSVSWYQQTPGQGLQFLFEYFSETQRNKGNFPGRFSGRQFSNSRSEMNVSTLELGDSALYLCASSLQGWPTGELFFGEGSRLTVL.

The J gene is TRBJ1-1, the V gene TRBV10-3; D unresolved. CDR1 is ENHRY, CDR2 SYGVKD, per germline. V lost 10 bases, J lost 1 base, and 16 bases lay in between. This CDR3 contains 14 residues. CDR3 sequence reads: CATGSSTENTEAFF. The CDR3 coding sequence is TGTGCCACGGGGTCGAGTACAGAGAACACTGAAGCTTTCTTT.

The chain couples TRBV11-2 to TRBJ1-1; D is uncertain. Germline values: CDR1 SGHAT, CDR2 FQNNGV. V lost 1 base, J lost 3 bases, and 9 bases lay in between. CDR3 length: 14 amino acids. CDR3 coding DNA: TGTGCCAGCAGCTTAGCGGGGTACGACACTGAAGCTTTCTTT. Encoded protein: CASSLAGYDTEAFF.

The chain carries TRBV6-4 and TRBJ1-5; D unclear. Germline V gene data show CDR1 as MRHNA and CDR2 as SNTAGT. This CDR3 is built from 14 residues. Trimming stripped 6 bases from V and 5 bases from J, with 14 bases between. CDR3 DNA: TGTGCCAGCAGCCCAACCGGGCATCATCAGCCCCAGCATTTT. This sequence encodes CASSPTGHHQPQHF.

The V and J genes are TRBV9 and TRBJ1-2, with D possibly matching TRBD1 (6 bases). The CDR3 has 15 amino acids. V lost 1 base and J lost 6, with 16 bases in between. The germline CDR1 and CDR2 sequences are SGDLS and YYNGEE. This CDR3 is CASSVTSGARDGYTF. The CDR3 nucleotides read TGTGCCAGCAGCGTAACCTCAGGGGCGAGGGATGGCTACACCTTC. The complete variable domain, with remaining parts taken from reference TRBV9 and TRBJ1-2, reads DSGVTQTPKHLITATGQRVTLRCSPRSGDLSVYWYQQSLDQGLQFLIQYYNGEERAKGNILERFSAQQFPDLHSELNLSSLELGDSALYFCASSVTSGARDGYTFGSGTRLTVV.

This chain links TRBV4-3 with TRBJ1-2; maybe TRBD1 (5 bases). V lost 3 bases and J lost 4, with 18 bases in between. Germline V gene sequence: CDR1 LGHNA, CDR2 YSLEER. This CDR3 spans 16 amino acids. The chain's CDR3 is CASSQGVGPQGYGYTF. CDR3 coding DNA: TGCGCCAGCAGCCAGGGGGTCGGGCCCCAAGGCTATGGCTACACCTTC.

The chain links TRBV7-9 to TRBJ2-5; 14 bases are a match to TRBD2. Germline V lookup: CDR1 SEHNR, CDR2 FQNEAQ (reference sequence). J lost 6 bases, V lost 2 bases, and 8 bases had no gene match. This CDR3 comprises 17 residues. The CDR3 DNA sequence: TGTGCCAGCAGCTTACAGCAGGGGACTAGCGGGAGTAAGACCCAGTACTTC. As protein: CASSLQQGTSGSKTQYF.

The gene calls are TRBV6-6 and TRBJ1-1; D gene ambiguous. CDR1 and CDR2 from the germline V gene are MNHNY and SVGAGI (reference sequence). The CDR3 extends over 13 amino acids. V dropped 0 bases and J dropped 1 base, with 3 bases sitting between them. The CDR3 is CASSYSRNTEAFF. The CDR3 coding sequence is TGTGCCAGCAGTTACTCGAGGAACACTGAAGCTTTCTTT.

The genes are TRBV13 and TRBJ1-1; 7 bases fit TRBD1. CDR1 is PRHDT, CDR2 FYEKMQ, per germline (reference sequence). This CDR3 comprises 17 residues. V shed 2 bases, J shed 4 bases, and the junction held 13 bases outside the gene matches. As DNA, the CDR3 is TGTGCCAGCAGCTTAATGCGCAGGGGGGGCGCGAGCACTGAAGCTTTCTTT. Its translation: CASSLMRRGGASTEAFF.

The chain carries TRBV19 and TRBJ2-3, with D possibly being TRBD1 (6 bases). V was cut by 4 bases and J by 4 bases, with 6 bases left in between. The CDR3 has 12 residues. Germline values: CDR1 LNHDA, CDR2 SQIVND (reference sequence). The CDR3 nucleotides read TGTGCCAGTAGTAAGGGGGCAGATACGCAGTATTTT. Translated: CASSKGADTQYF.

The J gene is TRBJ2-1, the V gene TRBV5-1, with 7 positions matching TRBD1. The J segment lost 6 bases and the V segment lost 3 bases, leaving 6 bases of the junction unmatched. This CDR3 is 14 amino acids long. Per germline, CDR1 SGHRS and CDR2 YFSETQ. The CDR3 nucleotides are TGCGCCAGCAGCTCCGGACAGGTAGGCAATGAGCAGTTCTTC. Its translation: CASSSGQVGNEQFF.

A note on this clone: This sample includes further DNA sequences coding for the same CDR3. The chain combines TRBV5-4 with TRBJ1-1; weak D call: TRBD1 (6 bases). This CDR3 region has 13 residues. Germline-derived CDR1 and CDR2 are SGHNT and YYREEE (reference sequence). Trimming pared 4 bases from V and 4 bases from J, leaving 11 bases between. CDR3 loop: CASSLLQGTEAFF. DNA of the CDR3: TGTGCCAGCAGCCTGTTACAGGGCACTGAAGCTTTCTTT.

This clone was detected only once. The J gene is TRBJ2-5, the V gene TRBV29-1; the D call may be TRBD1 or TRBD2 (5 bases each). The CDR3 runs 13 residues. V dropped 6 bases and J dropped 1 base, with 12 bases sitting between them. Per the germline V gene, CDR1 is SQVTM and CDR2 is ANQGSEA. DNA of the CDR3: TGCAGCGTACTCCGGGGCTCCCAAGAGACCCAGTACTTC. Its protein product is CSVLRGSQETQYF. Full variable domain (remainder filled in from reference TRBV29-1 and TRBJ2-5): SAVISQKPSRDICQRGTSLTIQCQVDSQVTMMFWYRQQPGQSLTLIATANQGSEATYESGFVIDKFPISRPNLTFSTLTVSNMSPEDSSIYLCSVLRGSQETQYFGPGTRLLVL.

The chain has TRBV4-1 and TRBJ2-7, with no clear D. CDR1 is MGHRA, CDR2 YSYEKL, per germline. This CDR3 has 11 residues. V was trimmed by 5 bases and J by 6 bases, leaving 8 bases between them. The CDR3 protein is CASSFGREQYF. The CDR3 DNA reads as TGCGCCAGCAGCTTTGGCCGCGAGCAGTACTTC.

V gene TRBV12-5 combines with J gene TRBJ2-3, with 10 positions matching TRBD1. CDR1 and CDR2 (germline): LGHNT, FRNRAP. This CDR3 is built from 15 residues. With 7 bases clipped from V and 5 bases from J, the junction kept 9 bases outside the gene matches. CDR3 in DNA: TGTGCTAGTGCCTTTGGGACAGGGGTAGGAGATACGCAGTATTTT. Amino acid sequence: CASAFGTGVGDTQYF.

J is TRBJ1-3 and V is TRBV12-5; D is unresolved. Germline V gene lookup returns CDR1 LGHNT and CDR2 FRNRAP. The V end lost 6 bases, the J end lost 1 base, and 4 bases lay between the germline ends. The CDR3 has 12 amino acids. Here the CDR3 reads CASGRSGNTIYF. The CDR3 DNA reads as TGTGCTAGTGGGCGGTCTGGAAACACCATATATTTT.

The J gene is TRBJ2-7, the V gene TRBV6-6, with 7 bases fitting TRBD1. Germline lookup yields CDR1 MNHNY and CDR2 SVGAGI (reference sequence). V lost 4 bases, J lost 2 bases, and 8 bases stayed unmatched. The CDR3 runs 15 residues. The CDR3 loop is CASSSRTDRTYEQYF. The CDR3 DNA reads TGTGCCAGCAGTTCCCGGACGGACAGGACCTACGAGCAGTACTTC.

Remarks on this clone: One end of the junction varies from germline; a read error may be responsible. This chain uses TRBV4-1 with TRBJ2-3, with D unresolved. This CDR3 is built from 17 residues. The germline V gene encodes CDR1 MGHRA and CDR2 YSYEKL. The CDR3 protein is CASSEDPTSYGTDTQYF. The CDR3 DNA sequence: TGCGCCAGCAGCGAAGACCCCACCTCCTATGGCACAGATACGCAGTATTTT.

This chain connects TRBV15 to TRBJ1-5; the D is unclear. The ends were cut back, 0 bases at V and 5 bases at J, with 2 bases in the middle. The CDR3 runs to 12 residues. CDR1 is LNHNV and CDR2 is YYDKDF in the germline V gene (reference sequence). The CDR3 reads CATSRDYQPQHF. DNA for the CDR3: TGTGCCACCAGCAGAGACTATCAGCCCCAGCATTTT. Supplemented by reference TRBV15 and TRBJ1-5, the full variable domain reads DAMVIQNPRYQVTQFGKPVTLSCSQTLNHNVMYWYQQKSSQAPKLLFHYYDKDFNNEADTPDNFQSRRPNTSFCFLDIRSPGLGDTAMYLCATSRDYQPQHFGDGTRLSIL.

V usage is TRBV5-1 and J usage is TRBJ2-5; 10 bases line up with TRBD1. In germline, CDR1 is SGHRS, CDR2 YFSETQ. V shed 5 bases and J 2 bases; nucleotides not matched to a gene: 9. There are 16 residues in the CDR3. CDR3 in DNA: TGCGCCAGCAGGTTTGGGGACAGGGGAGGTCAAGAGACCCAGTACTTC. Encoded protein: CASRFGDRGGQETQYF.

The chain carries TRBV5-6 and TRBJ2-3; no reliable D call. The CDR3 runs 16 residues. The V gene lost 6 bases and the J gene lost 4 bases, with 21 bases spanning the gap. The germline gives CDR1 SGHDT, CDR2 YYEEEE. This chain's CDR3 is CASTALGLHAPDTQYF. Written as DNA, the CDR3 is TGTGCCAGCACCGCCCTAGGTCTCCATGCGCCAGATACGCAGTATTTT.

DNA of the CDR3: TGTGCCAGCAGCTTAGTGGGGGGACCATACAATGAGCAGTTCTTC. It specifies CASSLVGGPYNEQFF. J is TRBJ2-1 and V is TRBV7-8; a weak D match, TRBD2 (6 bases). The CDR3 extends over 15 amino acids. Trimming removed 1 base at V and 4 bases at J, with 11 bases between. Germline values: CDR1 SGHVS, CDR2 FQNEAQ.

The chain joins TRBV9 to TRBJ1-5; D is unresolved. The CDR3 consists of 11 residues. V dropped 8 bases and J dropped 7 bases, with 10 bases sitting between them. The germline CDR1 and CDR2 sequences are SGDLS and YYNGEE. For the CDR3, the DNA is TGTGCCAGTGGGAGCGACCAGCCCCAGCATTTT. Its protein is CASGSDQPQHF.

This clone was observed a handful of times. The chain uses TRBV5-6 and TRBJ1-2, with 9 positions matching TRBD1. CDR3 length: 18 residues. From germline, CDR1 is SGHDT and CDR2 YYEEEE. With V trimmed by 4 bases and J by 0 bases, 13 bases remained unmatched. This chain's CDR3 is CASSSAGTGREANYGYTF. The CDR3 nucleotides read TGTGCCAGCAGCAGCGCCGGGACAGGGAGAGAGGCTAACTATGGCTACACCTTC.

The V gene is TRBV5-4, the J gene TRBJ2-7; the match to TRBD1 covers 8 bases. CDR1 and CDR2 from the germline V gene are SGHNT and YYREEE (reference sequence). J gave up 4 bases and V 4 bases, and 16 bases lay outside the gene matches. CDR3 length equals 17 residues. The CDR3 nucleotides are TGTGCCAGCAGCCGACCGGGTAGGGACAGGACTTCATACGAGCAGTACTTC. Protein sequence: CASSRPGRDRTSYEQYF.

The chain employs TRBV5-1 and TRBJ2-7, with TRBD1 matching 12 bases. The V gene's germline CDR1 is SGHRS and CDR2 YFSETQ. There are 16 residues in the CDR3. Unmatched junction bases numbered 6, after V lost 0 bases and J lost 5 bases. Here the CDR3 reads CASSLAHGTGGDEQYF. The CDR3 DNA is TGCGCCAGCAGCTTGGCCCATGGGACAGGGGGCGACGAGCAGTACTTC.

The genes are TRBV6-5 and TRBJ1-2; 7 bases align to TRBD1. Germline V gene lookup returns CDR1 MNHEY and CDR2 SVGAGI. Trimming took 2 bases from V and 2 from J; bases not matched to a gene: 8. This CDR3 has 16 residues. The CDR3 spells CASSYRRDSLNYGYTF. The CDR3, as DNA: TGTGCCAGCAGTTACCGGCGGGACAGTCTCAACTATGGCTACACCTTC.

The gene calls are TRBV27 and TRBJ1-2, with 10 nucleotides matching TRBD1. CDR3 length: 14 amino acids. Germline V gene data show CDR1 as MNHEY and CDR2 as SMNVEV (reference sequence). V was clipped by 3 bases and J by 8 bases; unmatched bases: 6. Written as DNA, the CDR3 is TGTGCCAGCAGTTTCCGACAGGGGGCGTGGGGCTACACCTTC. Translation gives CASSFRQGAWGYTF.